This T cell receptor (beta chain) is from a study of human T cells and chemical hapten exposure. Across the whole study: The cohort included alopecia areata under or over 50% scalp, totalis and universalis. Study-level points and caveats: High-frequency TCRs, those above 1 in 1000, stayed the same after DPC sensitization.

This CDR3 region has 15 residues. Trimming removed 4 bases from V and 10 bases from J; junction bases left unmatched: 10. Germline assignment: CDR1 SGHRS and CDR2 YFSETQ. Time point given: patch test 1, 2 weeks after DPC sensitization. Treatment in this sample: therapeutic diphenylcyclopropenone sensitization with weekly scalp DPC. Patients had alopecia, were aged 18 to 70, and were not pregnant. Attachment of unique molecular identifiers to individual cDNA molecules was performed in the library. One entry per CDR3 protein results from TCRdb running MiXCR on the RACE reads. The top ten hold more than 7% of the sample, which has approximately 340,000 distinct CDR3 sequences, roughly 6.9% seen once. With respect to this clonotype: The antigen remains unidentified.

Specimen: whole blood, collected in connection with sensitization to the hapten diphenylcyclopropenone (DPC). The chain combines TRBV5-1 with TRBJ2-1; the match to TRBD2 covers 11 bases. The receptor was isolated from a woman aged 18-29 years with alopecia areata. Some clones in this sample may be carry-over from other donors' samples. In nucleotides, the CDR3 is TGCGCCAGCAGCAAACTAGCGGGGGAACTGAAAGAGCAGTTCTTC. This translates into CASSKLAGELKEQFF. Supplemented by reference TRBV5-1 and TRBJ2-1, the full variable domain reads KAGVTQTPRYLIKTRGQQVTLSCSPISGHRSVSWYQQTPGQGLQFLFEYFSETQRNKGNFPGRFSGRQFSNSRSEMNVSTLELGDSALYLCASSKLAGELKEQFFGPGTRLTVL.